The clone carrying this T cell receptor (beta chain) was seen repeatedly, ten times or more. The data belong to a study of glioma-infiltrating T cells. The CDR3 runs to 17 residues. Trimming at V came to 5 bases and at J to 8 bases, leaving 12 bases not matched to a gene. The germline V gene encodes CDR1 MNHNS and CDR2 SASEGT. TCR alpha and beta CDR3 regions were amplified from RNA using iRepertoire nested multiplex PCR. MiXCR was run by TCRdb on the multiplex PCR reads, yielding one entry per CDR3 protein. Of a few hundred thousand distinct CDR3 sequences listed, about 40% were seen once; the top ten hold about 12%.

This chain uses TRBV6-1 with TRBJ2-3; 14 bases line up with TRBD2. This TCR derives from a human donor with low-grade glioma or glioblastoma, undergoing nonglioma brain surgery, or in good health (not recorded which). Sequenced material: glioma tissue, nonneoplastic brain tissue, or PBMCs (not recorded which). The CDR3 sequence: CASSRPGTSGRHRTQYF. In nucleotides, the CDR3 is TGTGCCAGCAGTCGCCCTGGGACTAGCGGGAGACACCGTACGCAGTATTTT.